This is a list of T cell receptor beta chains from one sample in a study of shared clonotypes between healthy human individuals. Sequencing was performed with immunoSEQ multiplex PCR; in TCRdb, only in-frame clones are kept and a portion is missing. The sample holds some 1 million clones, about 80% seen once. Material for sequencing was memory CD4+ T cells sorted from blood. These receptors were taken from a man aged 18 to 30 in good health. CDR3s include the opening cysteine and the closing phenylalanine or tryptophan. The order of the fields is V gene, J gene, D gene, clone size, CDR3 DNA, CDR3 protein. The D gene is left open where the match is weak. Not every row has a clone size; where given, it reads once, few, many or a size class.

V: TRBV7-2; J: TRBJ2-7; D: .; size: .; DNA: TGTGCCAGCAGCTTAAGGGGTCTGGTGGAACCCTACGAGCAGTACTTC; CDR3: CASSLRGLVEPYEQYF
V: TRBV4-1; J: TRBJ2-3; D: .; size: .; DNA: TGCGCCAGCAGCCAATCCGGAACAGATACGCAGTATTTT; CDR3: CASSQSGTDTQYF
V: TRBV19; J: TRBJ1-5; D: .; size: .; DNA: TGTGCCAGTAGTATCCGAAAGAAAGGATTCGGATTAAACAATCAGCCCCAGCATTTT; CDR3: CASSIRKKGFGLNNQPQHF
V: TRBV5-6; J: TRBJ1-1; D: .; size: .; DNA: TGTGCCAGCAGCTGGAATAGGGGCACTGAAGCTTTCTTT; CDR3: CASSWNRGTEAFF
V: TRBV29-1; J: TRBJ1-1; D: .; size: .; DNA: TGCAGCGTTGAAGGAAGGGCTGAAGCTTTCTTT; CDR3: CSVEGRAEAFF
V: TRBV7-2; J: TRBJ1-6; D: TRBD1; size: .; DNA: TGTGCCAGCAGCTTGGGGACAGGTTGGGCACCCCTCCACTTT; CDR3: CASSLGTGWAPLHF
V: TRBV6-5; J: TRBJ1-6; D: TRBD1; size: .; DNA: TGTGCCAGCAGGCAGGGGGCAAATAATTCACCCCTCCACTTT; CDR3: CASRQGANNSPLHF
V: TRBV5-8; J: TRBJ2-7; D: .; size: .; DNA: TGTGCCAGCAGCTATTGGGGCAGTCAGACCTACGAGCAGTACTTC; CDR3: CASSYWGSQTYEQYF
V: TRBV11-2; J: TRBJ2-7; D: TRBD1; size: .; DNA: TGTGCCAGCAGCTTAGAACGGGACAGGGTCTACGAGCAGTACTTC; CDR3: CASSLERDRVYEQYF
V: TRBV9; J: TRBJ1-5; D: .; size: .; DNA: TGTGCCAGCAGCGCCGGACAGTTATATCAGCCCCAGCATTTT; CDR3: CASSAGQLYQPQHF
V: TRBV7-2; J: TRBJ1-4; D: .; size: .; DNA: TGTGCCAGCAGCGTTGCCGGGTCCCTGGGGGAAAAACTGTTTTTT; CDR3: CASSVAGSLGEKLFF
V: TRBV4-1; J: TRBJ1-5; D: .; size: .; DNA: TGCGCCAGCAGCCAAGAGGATCAGCCCCAGCATTTT; CDR3: CASSQEDQPQHF
V: TRBV10-3; J: TRBJ2-5; D: .; size: .; DNA: TGTGCCATCAGTGGCTCCGAACAAGAGACCCAGTACTTC; CDR3: CAISGSEQETQYF
V: TRBV7-3; J: TRBJ1-6; D: .; size: few; DNA: TGTGCCAGCAGCCCCCGCGAGGGGACACCCCTCCACTTT; CDR3: CASSPREGTPLHF
V: TRBV9; J: TRBJ2-5; D: TRBD2; size: .; DNA: TGTGCCAGCAGCGTAGGGGTCAGCGGGGGACGCCAAGAGACCCAGTACTTC; CDR3: CASSVGVSGGRQETQYF
V: TRBV7-6; J: TRBJ2-2; D: TRBD2; size: few; DNA: TGTGCCAGCACTGAGACTAGCGGGTTCGCCGGGGAGCTGTTTTTT; CDR3: CASTETSGFAGELFF
V: TRBV9; J: TRBJ1-4; D: .; size: .; DNA: TGTGCCAGCAGCCCGAGGGGGGGCACAACTAATGAAAAACTGTTTTTT; CDR3: CASSPRGGTTNEKLFF
V: TRBV4-3; J: TRBJ2-1; D: TRBD1; size: .; DNA: TGCGCCAGCAGCCAACGGGACAGGGGCTGGACCCAGTTCTTC; CDR3: CASSQRDRGWTQFF
V: TRBV7-8; J: TRBJ2-1; D: .; size: .; DNA: TGTGCCAGCAGCTTAGACGGGGAGTACGAGCAGTTCTTC; CDR3: CASSLDGEYEQFF
V: TRBV27; J: TRBJ2-7; D: .; size: .; DNA: TGTGCCAGCAGTTTCCGGGGGAAATCCTACGAGCAGTACTTC; CDR3: CASSFRGKSYEQYF
V: TRBV6-5; J: TRBJ1-2; D: TRBD1; size: .; DNA: TGTGCCAGCAAGCGGGGTACAGGGGGCAGCTATGGCTACACCTTC; CDR3: CASKRGTGGSYGYTF
V: TRBV5-1; J: TRBJ2-6; D: .; size: .; DNA: TGCGCCAGCAGCTTTCTCCGGCCTGGGACCGGGGCCAACGTCCTGACTTTC; CDR3: CASSFLRPGTGANVLTF
V: TRBV6-1; J: TRBJ2-3; D: TRBD1; size: .; DNA: TGTGCCAGCAGTGACGGACAGGGGTTCACAGATACGCAGTATTTT; CDR3: CASSDGQGFTDTQYF
V: TRBV6-5; J: TRBJ2-2; D: .; size: .; DNA: TGTGCCAGCAGTTACTTCCTAAAGGGTGGCACCGGGGAGCTGTTTTTT; CDR3: CASSYFLKGGTGELFF
V: TRBV7-9; J: TRBJ1-1; D: .; size: .; DNA: TGTGCCAGCAGCTTAGGAGAAGGCACTGAAGCTTTCTTT; CDR3: CASSLGEGTEAFF
V: TRBV19; J: TRBJ1-5; D: TRBD1; size: .; DNA: TGTGCCAGTACACCCGAGCCGGGACAGGGGGCGCGGGTCAATCAGCCCCAGCATTTT; CDR3: CASTPEPGQGARVNQPQHF
V: TRBV30; J: TRBJ2-3; D: .; size: .; DNA: TGTGCCTCGGCCCCCGGGGGAGATACGCAGTATTTT; CDR3: CASAPGGDTQYF
V: TRBV29-1; J: TRBJ2-7; D: TRBD1; size: .; DNA: TGCAGCTACAGGGGAACTTCCTCCTACGAGCAGTACTTC; CDR3: CSYRGTSSYEQYF
V: TRBV19; J: TRBJ1-4; D: TRBD1; size: .; DNA: TGTGCCAGTAGCCGCCAGGGGGCAGCTAATGAAAAACTGTTTTTT; CDR3: CASSRQGAANEKLFF
V: TRBV27; J: TRBJ2-5; D: TRBD2; size: .; DNA: TGTGCCAGCAGTCCCCAAGGGGGCTTTAGCGGGGGGGCATGGGAGACCCAGTACTTC; CDR3: CASSPQGGFSGGAWETQYF
V: TRBV10-1; J: TRBJ2-3; D: TRBD1; size: .; DNA: TGCGCCAGCAGTGTCCAGGGGGCAGATACGCAGTATTTT; CDR3: CASSVQGADTQYF
V: TRBV9; J: TRBJ1-5; D: TRBD1; size: many; DNA: TGTGCCAGCAGCCCAGGACAGGGACTCGGTCAGCCCCAGCATTTT; CDR3: CASSPGQGLGQPQHF
V: TRBV5-1; J: TRBJ2-7; D: TRBD2; size: few; DNA: TGCGCCAGCAGCTTGGGAAAACTAGCGGGGGGATCCTACGAGCAGTACTTC; CDR3: CASSLGKLAGGSYEQYF
V: TRBV14; J: TRBJ2-1; D: .; size: .; DNA: TGTGCCAGCAGCCCCCGTGTTGTTCCTCCAAACAATGAGCAGTTCTTC; CDR3: CASSPRVVPPNNEQFF
V: TRBV10-3; J: TRBJ2-3; D: TRBD2; size: .; DNA: TGTGCCTCCGCCGGGGTAGCGGGATTCAGAGATACGCAGTATTTT; CDR3: CASAGVAGFRDTQYF
V: TRBV10-3; J: TRBJ2-7; D: TRBD2; size: .; DNA: TGTGCCATCAGTTTAGCGGGGGAGACCTACGAGCAGTACTTC; CDR3: CAISLAGETYEQYF
V: TRBV7-9; J: TRBJ2-4; D: .; size: .; DNA: TGTGCCAGCAGCGCCCCATACAGGCGGGAAGGGGACATTCAGTACTTC; CDR3: CASSAPYRREGDIQYF
V: TRBV2; J: TRBJ2-7; D: TRBD2; size: many; DNA: TGTGCCAGCAGTGAAGGGACTAGCGGGACCTACGAGCAGTACTTC; CDR3: CASSEGTSGTYEQYF
V: TRBV11-2; J: TRBJ2-1; D: .; size: once; DNA: TGTGTCAGCAGCAAGAACCTTTACAATGAGCAGTTCTTC; CDR3: CVSSKNLYNEQFF
V: TRBV10-1; J: TRBJ2-7; D: .; size: .; DNA: TGCGCCAGCAGTGAGCCTGGGACACTACTCTCCTACGAGCAGTACTTC; CDR3: CASSEPGTLLSYEQYF
V: TRBV7-2; J: TRBJ2-1; D: .; size: .; DNA: TGTGCCAGCAGGTCCGGGCCGAGCTCCTACAATGAGCAGTTCTTC; CDR3: CASRSGPSSYNEQFF
V: TRBV18; J: TRBJ2-2; D: .; size: .; DNA: TGTGCCAGCGGAAAGGACAGAACCGGGGAGCTGTTTTTT; CDR3: CASGKDRTGELFF
V: TRBV27; J: TRBJ2-5; D: TRBD1; size: .; DNA: TGTGCCAGCAGTTTATCGACACCAGGGGGGACCCAGTACTTC; CDR3: CASSLSTPGGTQYF
V: TRBV23-1; J: TRBJ2-3; D: TRBD1; size: .; DNA: TGCGCCAGCAGCATGCCGCCGGGACAGAGCACAGATACGCAGTATTTT; CDR3: CASSMPPGQSTDTQYF
V: TRBV28; J: TRBJ2-7; D: .; size: .; DNA: TGTGCCAGCAGTGCGGGACTTCCCTACGAGCAGTACTTC; CDR3: CASSAGLPYEQYF
V: TRBV6-5; J: TRBJ2-3; D: .; size: .; DNA: TGTGCCAGCAGTTACTCGATGCGGCAATCTGCAGATACGCAGTATTTT; CDR3: CASSYSMRQSADTQYF
V: TRBV28; J: TRBJ2-2; D: .; size: .; DNA: TGTGCCAGCAAAGGCGGGGCGAACACCGGGGAGCTGTTTTTT; CDR3: CASKGGANTGELFF
V: TRBV19; J: TRBJ1-2; D: TRBD1; size: .; DNA: TGTGCCAGTAGTCCGCACAGGGGTAAGGACTATGGCTACACCTTC; CDR3: CASSPHRGKDYGYTF
V: TRBV10-3; J: TRBJ2-7; D: TRBD2; size: .; DNA: TGTGCCATCAGGCAGGGAGGGTCAGGCTACGAGCAGTACTTC; CDR3: CAIRQGGSGYEQYF